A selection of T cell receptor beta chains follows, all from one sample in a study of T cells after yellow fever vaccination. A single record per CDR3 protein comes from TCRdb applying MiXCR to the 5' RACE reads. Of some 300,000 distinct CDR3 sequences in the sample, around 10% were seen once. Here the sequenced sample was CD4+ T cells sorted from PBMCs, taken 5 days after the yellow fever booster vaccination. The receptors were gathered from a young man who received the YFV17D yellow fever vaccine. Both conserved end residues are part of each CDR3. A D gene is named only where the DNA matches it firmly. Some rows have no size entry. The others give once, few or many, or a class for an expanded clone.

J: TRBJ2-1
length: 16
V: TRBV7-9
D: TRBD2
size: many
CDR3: CASSPYVSGGRGEQFF
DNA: TGTGCCAGCAGCCCGTACGTCAGCGGGGGACGGGGTGAGCAGTTCTTC

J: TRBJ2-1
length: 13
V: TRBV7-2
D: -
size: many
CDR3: CASSLVRGDEQFF
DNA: TGTGCCAGCAGCTTAGTAAGGGGGGATGAGCAGTTCTTC

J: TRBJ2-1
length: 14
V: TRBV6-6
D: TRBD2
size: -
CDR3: CASNPGGGDNEQFF
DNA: TGTGCCAGCAACCCGGGCGGGGGGGACAATGAGCAGTTCTTC

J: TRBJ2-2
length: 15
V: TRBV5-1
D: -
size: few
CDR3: CASSLAGREGGELFF
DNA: TGCGCCAGCAGCTTGGCAGGCAGGGAAGGCGGGGAGCTGTTTTTT

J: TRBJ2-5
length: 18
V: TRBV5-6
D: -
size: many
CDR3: CASSFYLSGLMVQETQYF
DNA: TGTGCCAGCAGCTTCTATCTTTCTGGCCTGATGGTCCAAGAGACCCAGTACTTC

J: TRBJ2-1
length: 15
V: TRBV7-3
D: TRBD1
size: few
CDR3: CASSLGTGGNNEQFF
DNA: TGTGCCAGCAGCCTAGGGACAGGGGGCAACAATGAGCAGTTCTTC

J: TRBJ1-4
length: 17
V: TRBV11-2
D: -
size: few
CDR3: CASSPGDGPLRDEKLFF
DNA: TGTGCCAGCAGCCCGGGGGACGGACCCCTCCGGGATGAAAAACTGTTTTTT

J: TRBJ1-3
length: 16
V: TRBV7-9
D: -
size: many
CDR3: CASSFDRVLSGNTIYF
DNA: TGTGCCAGCAGCTTCGATCGCGTACTCTCTGGAAACACCATATATTTT

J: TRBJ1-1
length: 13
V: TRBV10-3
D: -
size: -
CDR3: CAIRKGRNTEAFF
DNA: TGTGCCATCAGGAAAGGACGGAACACTGAAGCTTTCTTT

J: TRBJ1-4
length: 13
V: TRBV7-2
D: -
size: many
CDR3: CASSRDRNEKLFF
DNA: TGTGCCAGCAGTCGAGACAGGAATGAAAAACTGTTTTTT

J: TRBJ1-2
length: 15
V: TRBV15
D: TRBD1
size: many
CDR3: CATSGFDRGDYGYTF
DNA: TGTGCCACCAGCGGTTTCGACAGGGGAGATTATGGCTACACCTTC

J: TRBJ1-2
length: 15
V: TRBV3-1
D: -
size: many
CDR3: CASSQDDSPSRGYTF
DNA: TGTGCCAGCAGCCAAGACGACTCCCCGTCGCGCGGCTACACCTTC

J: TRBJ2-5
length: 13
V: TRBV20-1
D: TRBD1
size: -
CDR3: CSATGTVQETQYF
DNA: TGCAGTGCTACGGGGACAGTCCAAGAGACCCAGTACTTC

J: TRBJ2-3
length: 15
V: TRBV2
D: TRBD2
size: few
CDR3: CASSGLAGRTDTQYF
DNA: TGTGCCAGCAGCGGACTAGCGGGGCGCACAGATACGCAGTATTTT

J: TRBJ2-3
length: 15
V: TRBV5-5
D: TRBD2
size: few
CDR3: CASTPWGGSTDTQYF
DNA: TGTGCCAGCACCCCGTGGGGGGGGAGCACAGATACGCAGTATTTT

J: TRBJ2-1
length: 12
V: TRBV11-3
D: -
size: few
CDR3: CASSLGRNEQFF
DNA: TGTGCCAGCAGCCTTGGTCGCAATGAGCAGTTCTTC

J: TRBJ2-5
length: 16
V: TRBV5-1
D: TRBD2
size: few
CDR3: CASSLVSGGPQETQYF
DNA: TGCGCCAGCAGCTTGGTTAGCGGGGGGCCCCAAGAGACCCAGTACTTC

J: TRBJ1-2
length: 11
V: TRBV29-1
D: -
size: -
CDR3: CSVDRDYGYTF
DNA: TGCAGCGTTGACAGGGACTATGGCTACACCTTC

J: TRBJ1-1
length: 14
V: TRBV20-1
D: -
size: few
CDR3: CSARDSGGTTEAFF
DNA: TGCAGTGCTAGAGATAGCGGGGGAACGACTGAAGCTTTCTTT

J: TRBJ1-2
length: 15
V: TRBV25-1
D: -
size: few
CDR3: CASSPGIYNNYGYTF
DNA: TGTGCCAGCAGCCCCGGGATATATAATAACTATGGCTACACCTTC

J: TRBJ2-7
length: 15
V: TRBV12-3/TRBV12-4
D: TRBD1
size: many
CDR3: CASSSRQGKRYEQYF
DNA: TGTGCCAGCAGTTCGCGACAGGGGAAACGCTACGAGCAGTACTTC

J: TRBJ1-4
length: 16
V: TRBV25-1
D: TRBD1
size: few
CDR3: CAIRGIRGPSNEKLFF
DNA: TGTGCCATCAGGGGGATCCGGGGGCCGTCTAATGAAAAACTGTTTTTT

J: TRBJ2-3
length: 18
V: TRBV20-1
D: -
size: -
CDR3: CSARGQGNTASSTDTQYF
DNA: TGCAGTGCTAGGGGTCAGGGTAACACGGCTTCTAGCACAGATACGCAGTATTTT

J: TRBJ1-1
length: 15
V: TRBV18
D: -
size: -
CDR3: CASSEYRDGSTEAFF
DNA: TGTGCCAGCTCAGAATATAGGGACGGAAGCACTGAAGCTTTCTTT

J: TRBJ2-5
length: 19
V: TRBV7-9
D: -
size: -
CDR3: CASSLAWQGGRLSQETQYF
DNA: TGTGCCAGCAGCTTAGCGTGGCAGGGGGGCCGCTTGTCCCAAGAGACCCAGTACTTC

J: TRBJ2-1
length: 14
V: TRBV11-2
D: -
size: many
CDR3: CASSLDRGYNEQFF
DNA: TGTGCCAGCAGCTTAGACAGGGGCTACAATGAGCAGTTCTTC

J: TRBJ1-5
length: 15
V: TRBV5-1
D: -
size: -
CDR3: CASSLDSPYNQPQHF
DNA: TGCGCCAGCAGCTTGGACTCCCCATACAATCAGCCCCAGCATTTT

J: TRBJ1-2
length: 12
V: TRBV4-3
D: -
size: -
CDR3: CASSQGDTGYTF
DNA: TGCGCCAGCAGCCAAGGGGACACTGGCTACACCTTC

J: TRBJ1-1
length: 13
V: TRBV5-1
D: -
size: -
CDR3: CASSLDTEAEAFF
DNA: TGCGCCAGCAGCTTGGATACGGAGGCGGAAGCTTTCTTT

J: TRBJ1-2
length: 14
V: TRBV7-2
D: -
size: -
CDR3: CASSTRTTNYGYTF
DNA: TGTGCCAGCAGCACACGGACAACGAACTATGGCTACACCTTC

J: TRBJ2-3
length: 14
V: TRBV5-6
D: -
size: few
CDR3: CASSFGGGLDTQYF
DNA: TGTGCCAGCAGCTTCGGAGGGGGGTTAGATACGCAGTATTTT

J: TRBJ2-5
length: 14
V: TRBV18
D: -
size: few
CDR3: CASSPPHLGETQYF
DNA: TGTGCCAGCTCACCACCGCACCTGGGGGAGACCCAGTACTTC

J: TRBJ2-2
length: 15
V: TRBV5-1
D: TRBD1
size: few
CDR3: CASSTQGRGTGELFF
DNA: TGCGCCAGCAGCACACAGGGGAGAGGGACCGGGGAGCTGTTTTTT